The rows below give T cell receptor beta chains drawn from one sample of a study of cytomegalovirus exposure and HLA in healthy donors. Produced via immunoSEQ multiplex PCR; TCRdb's table is partial and in-frame only. This table has around 190,000 clones, roughly 84% appearing once. Material: PBMCs. These receptors were taken from a girl aged 2 to 10 in good health and CMV-seropositive. CDR3s include the opening cysteine and the closing phenylalanine or tryptophan. D genes are given only for firm matches. The size entry is marked missing in some rows and otherwise reads once, few, many or a size class.

V gene: TRBV9
J gene: TRBJ1-5
D gene: -
clone size: -
CDR3 protein: CASSVGGVSQPQHF
CDR3 DNA: TGTGCCAGCAGCGTAGGCGGAGTGAGTCAGCCCCAGCATTTT

V gene: TRBV27
J gene: TRBJ1-3
D gene: TRBD1
clone size: -
CDR3 protein: CASSDRVSGNTIYF
CDR3 DNA: TGTGCCAGCAGTGACAGGGTCTCTGGAAACACCATATATTTT

V gene: TRBV4-1
J gene: TRBJ1-2
D gene: TRBD1
clone size: -
CDR3 protein: CASSQEQGLWTGTGYTF
CDR3 DNA: TGCGCCAGCAGCCAAGAACAAGGTTTATGGACAGGGACTGGCTACACCTTC

V gene: TRBV5-1
J gene: TRBJ1-4
D gene: -
clone size: few
CDR3 protein: CASSLDRQGGEKLFF
CDR3 DNA: TGCGCCAGCAGCCTTGACCGCCAAGGAGGGGAAAAACTGTTTTTT

V gene: TRBV9
J gene: TRBJ2-1
D gene: TRBD2
clone size: -
CDR3 protein: CASSPKIAGVSYEQFF
CDR3 DNA: TGTGCCAGCAGTCCTAAAATAGCGGGAGTTTCTTATGAGCAGTTCTTC

V gene: TRBV25-1
J gene: TRBJ1-1
D gene: TRBD1
clone size: few
CDR3 protein: CASSADRANTEAFF
CDR3 DNA: TGTGCCAGCAGTGCGGACAGGGCGAACACTGAAGCTTTCTTT

V gene: TRBV5-5
J gene: TRBJ2-7
D gene: -
clone size: -
CDR3 protein: CASSTVQGATYEQYF
CDR3 DNA: TGTGCCAGCAGCACCGTTCAGGGTGCAACCTACGAGCAGTACTTC

V gene: TRBV15
J gene: TRBJ2-6
D gene: -
clone size: few
CDR3 protein: CATTLSGANVLTF
CDR3 DNA: TGTGCCACCACCCTCTCTGGGGCCAACGTCCTGACTTTC

V gene: TRBV6-5
J gene: TRBJ2-7
D gene: TRBD2
clone size: few
CDR3 protein: CASSYPGTSGRDEQYF
CDR3 DNA: TGTGCCAGCAGTTACCCCGGGACTAGCGGGAGGGACGAGCAGTACTTC

V gene: TRBV4-1
J gene: TRBJ2-1
D gene: TRBD2
clone size: -
CDR3 protein: CASSQVLAASYNEQFF
CDR3 DNA: TGCGCCAGCAGCCAAGTACTAGCGGCATCCTACAATGAGCAGTTCTTC

V gene: TRBV7-2
J gene: TRBJ1-1
D gene: -
clone size: -
CDR3 protein: CASSKSLNTEAFF
CDR3 DNA: TGTGCCAGCAGCAAATCTTTGAACACTGAAGCTTTCTTT

V gene: TRBV19
J gene: TRBJ1-2
D gene: -
clone size: -
CDR3 protein: CASSRSRGSPTYGYTF
CDR3 DNA: TGTGCCAGTAGTAGATCGCGAGGGAGCCCTACATATGGCTACACCTTC

V gene: TRBV5-1
J gene: TRBJ2-7
D gene: TRBD2
clone size: -
CDR3 protein: CASSLGPGGTYEQYF
CDR3 DNA: TGCGCCAGCAGCTTGGGGCCGGGGGGAACCTACGAGCAGTACTTC